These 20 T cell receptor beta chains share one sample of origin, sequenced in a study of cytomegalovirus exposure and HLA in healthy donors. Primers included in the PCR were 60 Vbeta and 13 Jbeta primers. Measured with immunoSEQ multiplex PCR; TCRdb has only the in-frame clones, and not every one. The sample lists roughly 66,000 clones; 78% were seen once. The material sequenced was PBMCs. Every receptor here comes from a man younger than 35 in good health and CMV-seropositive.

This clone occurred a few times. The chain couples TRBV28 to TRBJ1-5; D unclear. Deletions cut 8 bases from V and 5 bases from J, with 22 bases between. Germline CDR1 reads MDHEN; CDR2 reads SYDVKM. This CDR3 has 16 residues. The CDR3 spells CASFPAGIQTHQPQHF. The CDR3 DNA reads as TGTGCCAGCTTCCCAGCCGGGATACAAACTCATCAGCCCCAGCATTTT. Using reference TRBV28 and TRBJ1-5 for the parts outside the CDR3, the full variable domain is DVKVTQSSRYLVKRTGEKVFLECVQDMDHENMFWYRQDPGLGLRLIYFSYDVKMKEKGDIPEGYSVSREKKERFSLILESASTNQTSMYLCASFPAGIQTHQPQHFGDGTRLSIL.

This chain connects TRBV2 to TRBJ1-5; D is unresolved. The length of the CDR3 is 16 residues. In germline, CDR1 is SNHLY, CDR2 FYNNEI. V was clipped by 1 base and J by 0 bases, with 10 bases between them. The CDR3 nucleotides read TGTGCCAGCAGTGAAGATGCCTCCTATAGCAATCAGCCCCAGCATTTT. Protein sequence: CASSEDASYSNQPQHF. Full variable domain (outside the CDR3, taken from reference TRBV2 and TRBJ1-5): EPEVTQTPSHQVTQMGQEVILRCVPISNHLYFYWYRQILGQKVEFLVSFYNNEISEKSEIFDDQFSVERPDGSNFTLKIRSTKLEDSAMYFCASSEDASYSNQPQHFGDGTRLSIL.

The CDR3 DNA is TGTGCCAGCAGTGACCGCCGGGGGAACACTGAAGCTTTCTTT. This gives the protein CASSDRRGNTEAFF. This chain links TRBV2 with TRBJ1-1; D gene ambiguous. Trimming took 3 bases from V and 1 from J, leaving 9 bases between them. Germline assignment: CDR1 SNHLY and CDR2 FYNNEI. The CDR3 runs 14 residues.

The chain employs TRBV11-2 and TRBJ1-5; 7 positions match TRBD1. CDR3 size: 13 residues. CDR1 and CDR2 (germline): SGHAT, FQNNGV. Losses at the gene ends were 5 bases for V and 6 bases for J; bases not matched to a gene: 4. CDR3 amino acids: CASSADRRQPQHF. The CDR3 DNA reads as TGTGCCAGCAGCGCGGACAGGCGTCAGCCCCAGCATTTT.

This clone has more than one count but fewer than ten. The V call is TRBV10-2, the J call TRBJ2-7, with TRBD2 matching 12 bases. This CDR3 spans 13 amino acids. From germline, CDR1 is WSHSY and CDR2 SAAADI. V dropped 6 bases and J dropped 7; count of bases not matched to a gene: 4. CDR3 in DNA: TGCGCCAGCAGATCCGGACTAGCGGGGGAGCAGTACTTC. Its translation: CASRSGLAGEQYF.

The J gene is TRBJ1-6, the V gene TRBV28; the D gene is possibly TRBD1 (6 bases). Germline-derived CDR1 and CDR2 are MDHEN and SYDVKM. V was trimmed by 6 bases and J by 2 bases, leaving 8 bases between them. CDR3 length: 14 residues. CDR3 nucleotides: TGTGCCAGCAGACAGGGCACCTATAATTCACCCCTCCACTTT. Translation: CASRQGTYNSPLHF.

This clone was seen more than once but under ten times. This chain's CDR3 is CASSSPQETQYF. The CDR3 region has the DNA TGTGCCAGCAGTTCCCCTCAAGAGACCCAGTACTTC. The chain links TRBV6-5 to TRBJ2-5; D gene ambiguous. CDR1 is MNHEY and CDR2 is SVGAGI in the germline V gene. This CDR3 region has 12 residues. The ends were cut back, 4 bases at V and 2 bases at J, with 5 bases in the middle.

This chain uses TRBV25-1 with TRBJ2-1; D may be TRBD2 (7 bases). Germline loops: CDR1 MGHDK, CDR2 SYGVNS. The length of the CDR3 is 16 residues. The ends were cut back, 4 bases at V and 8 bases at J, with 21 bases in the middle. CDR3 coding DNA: TGTGCCAGCAGTGCATGGAGGGGAGGGGGTGCCGATGAGCAGTTCTTC. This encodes CASSAWRGGGADEQFF.

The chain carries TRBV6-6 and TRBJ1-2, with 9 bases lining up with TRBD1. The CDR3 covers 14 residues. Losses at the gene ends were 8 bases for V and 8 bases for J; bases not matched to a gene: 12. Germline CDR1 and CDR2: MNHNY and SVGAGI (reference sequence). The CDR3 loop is CASGTGTGIRGYTF. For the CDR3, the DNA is TGTGCCAGCGGTACCGGGACAGGGATACGCGGCTACACCTTC.

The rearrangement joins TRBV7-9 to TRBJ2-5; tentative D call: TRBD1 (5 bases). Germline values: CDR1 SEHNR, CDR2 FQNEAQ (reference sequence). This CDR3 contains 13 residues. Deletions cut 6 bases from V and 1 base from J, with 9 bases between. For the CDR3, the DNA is TGTGCCAGCAGAACCAGGGTCCAAGAGACCCAGTACTTC. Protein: CASRTRVQETQYF.

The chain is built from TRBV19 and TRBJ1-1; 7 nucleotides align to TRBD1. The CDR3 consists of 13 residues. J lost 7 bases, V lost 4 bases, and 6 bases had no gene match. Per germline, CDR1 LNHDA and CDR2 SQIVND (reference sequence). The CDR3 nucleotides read TGTGCCAGTAGTACCGGACAGGTGAATGAAGCTTTCTTT. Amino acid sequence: CASSTGQVNEAFF.

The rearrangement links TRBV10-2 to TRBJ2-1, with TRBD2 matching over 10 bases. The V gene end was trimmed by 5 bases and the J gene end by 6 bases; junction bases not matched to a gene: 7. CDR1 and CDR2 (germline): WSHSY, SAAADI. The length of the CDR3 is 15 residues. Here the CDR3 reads CASSRGLAPLNEQFF. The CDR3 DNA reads TGCGCCAGCAGTCGGGGACTAGCGCCCCTCAATGAGCAGTTCTTC.

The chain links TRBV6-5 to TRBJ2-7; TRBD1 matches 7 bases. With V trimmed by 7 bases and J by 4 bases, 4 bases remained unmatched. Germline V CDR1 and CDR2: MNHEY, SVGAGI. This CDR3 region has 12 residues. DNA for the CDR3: TGTGCCAGCAACAACAGGGGATACGAGCAGTACTTC. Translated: CASNNRGYEQYF.

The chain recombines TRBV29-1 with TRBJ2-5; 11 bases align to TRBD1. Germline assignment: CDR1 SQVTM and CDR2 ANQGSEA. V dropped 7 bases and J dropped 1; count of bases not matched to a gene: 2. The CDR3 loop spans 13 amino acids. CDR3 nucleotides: TGCAGCGCGGGACAGGGGGTCCAAGAGACCCAGTACTTC. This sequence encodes CSAGQGVQETQYF.

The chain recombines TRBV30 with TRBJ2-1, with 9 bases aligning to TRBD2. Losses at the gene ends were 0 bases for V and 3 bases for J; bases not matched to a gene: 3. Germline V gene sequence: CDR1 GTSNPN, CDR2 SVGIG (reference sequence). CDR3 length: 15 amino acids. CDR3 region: CAWSVRAGGYNEQFF. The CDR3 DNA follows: TGTGCCTGGAGTGTCCGAGCGGGAGGCTACAATGAGCAGTTCTTC.

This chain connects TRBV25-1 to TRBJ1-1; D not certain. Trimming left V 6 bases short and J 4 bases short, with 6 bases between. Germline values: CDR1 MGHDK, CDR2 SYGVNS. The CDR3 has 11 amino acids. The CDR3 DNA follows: TGTGCCAGCAGCTGGAGCACTGAAGCTTTCTTT. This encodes CASSWSTEAFF.

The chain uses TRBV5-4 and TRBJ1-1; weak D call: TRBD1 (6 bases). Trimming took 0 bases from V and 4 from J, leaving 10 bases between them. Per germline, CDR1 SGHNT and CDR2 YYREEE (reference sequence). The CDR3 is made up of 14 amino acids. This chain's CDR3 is CASSLGGGGTEAFF. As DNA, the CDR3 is TGTGCCAGCAGCTTGGGAGGGGGGGGCACTGAAGCTTTCTTT.

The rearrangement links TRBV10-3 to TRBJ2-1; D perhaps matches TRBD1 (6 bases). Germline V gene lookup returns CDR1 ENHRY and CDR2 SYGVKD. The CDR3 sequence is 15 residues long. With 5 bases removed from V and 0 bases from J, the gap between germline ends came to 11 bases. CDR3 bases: TGTGCCATCAGTAGGGACAAGAGCTCCTACAATGAGCAGTTCTTC. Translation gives CAISRDKSSYNEQFF.

CDR3 sequence: CASSYTRDSYEQYF. DNA for the CDR3: TGTGCCAGCTCATATACGCGGGACTCCTACGAGCAGTACTTC. The chain joins TRBV18 to TRBJ2-7; D is perhaps TRBD2 (6 bases). V gave up 5 bases and J gave up 0 bases, with 11 bases separating them. Germline lookup yields CDR1 KGHSH and CDR2 LQKENI. The CDR3 length is 14 residues.

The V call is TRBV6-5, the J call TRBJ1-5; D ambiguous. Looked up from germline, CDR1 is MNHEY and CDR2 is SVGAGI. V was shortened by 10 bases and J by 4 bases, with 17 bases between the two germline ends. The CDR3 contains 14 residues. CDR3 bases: TGTGCCACCTCGGGGAGGGTCGGAAATCAGCCCCAGCATTTT. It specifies CATSGRVGNQPQHF.